The rows below give T cell receptor beta chains drawn from one sample of a study of blood T cell repertoires in COVID-19. Libraries were prepared by immunoSEQ multiplex PCR; TCRdb keeps only in-frame clonotypes and omits some of them. This sample has about 260,000 clones, with about 85% found just once. Sequenced: peripheral blood. The receptors shown here come from a woman in her forties or fifties who had recovered from COVID-19. Both conserved end residues are part of each CDR3. A D gene is named only where the DNA matches it firmly. Clone size, where shown, is once, few, many, or a class for clones that have expanded.

clone_size,v_call,j_call,d_call,cdr3_nt,cdr3_aa
.,TRBV7-2,TRBJ1-2,TRBD1,TGTGCCAGCAGCTTAGAATGGCAGGGGGCCTATGGCTACACCTTC,CASSLEWQGAYGYTF
many,TRBV28,TRBJ1-2,.,TGTGCCAGCACCTTATCCGGGACTAACTATGGCTACACCTTC,CASTLSGTNYGYTF
.,TRBV7-9,TRBJ2-7,.,TGTGCCAGCAGCTCAACGCCTGGCCGGGGTCAAAATCAATACGAGCAGTACTTC,CASSSTPGRGQNQYEQYF
.,TRBV7-9,TRBJ1-1,.,TGTGCCAGCAGCTTAGAAGCGGGCGTGCGGGGGGAAGAAGCTTTCTTT,CASSLEAGVRGEEAFF
.,TRBV5-4,TRBJ2-2,.,TGTGCCAGCAGCTCGCGGGGCCCCGGGGAGCTGTTTTTT,CASSSRGPGELFF
.,TRBV6-2/TRBV6-3,TRBJ2-7,.,TGTGCCAGCAGTTACTCCGGGACTGACTTCTACGAGCAGTACTTC,CASSYSGTDFYEQYF
.,TRBV7-2,TRBJ1-4,.,TGTGCCAGCAGCTTAGTTTCTGGAGGGTTGGGTGAAAAACTGTTTTTT,CASSLVSGGLGEKLFF
.,TRBV7-2,TRBJ2-4,.,TGTGCCAGCAGCCCGTTGGGGGGAGGCAAAAACATTCAGTACTTC,CASSPLGGGKNIQYF
.,TRBV6-2/TRBV6-3,TRBJ2-7,TRBD2,TGTGCCAGCAGTCCGGGACTAGCGGGAGATTACGAGCAGTACTTC,CASSPGLAGDYEQYF
.,TRBV6-5,TRBJ2-1,.,TGTGCCAGCAGTCCGGGGGACCTTTACAATGAGCAGTTCTTC,CASSPGDLYNEQFF
.,TRBV7-9,TRBJ1-4,.,TGTGCCAGCAGCCCACAGTGGGGGCGCGAAAAACTGTTTTTT,CASSPQWGREKLFF
.,TRBV5-1,TRBJ1-2,.,TGCGCCAGCAGCTTGCGGTCCAACGGGGGCTACACCTTC,CASSLRSNGGYTF
once,TRBV18,TRBJ2-5,TRBD1,TGTGCCAGCTCACTTATTCCCGGGACAGGGGAGACCCAGTACTTC,CASSLIPGTGETQYF
.,TRBV30,TRBJ2-1,TRBD1,TGTGCCTCCGACCCGGGACAGGGATGGGACAATGAGCAGTTCTTC,CASDPGQGWDNEQFF
once,TRBV6-5,TRBJ1-1,.,TGTGCCAGCAGTTACACCCCTCTAGGCACTGAAGCTTTCTTT,CASSYTPLGTEAFF
.,TRBV1,TRBJ2-7,.,TGCACCAGCAGCCAATGCTGGACTAGCGGGAGTAAGGTCGAGCAGTACTTC,CTSSQCWTSGSKVEQYF
.,TRBV11-2,TRBJ2-7,.,TGTGCCAGCAGCTTATCCCAGGGTGGCTCCTACGAGCAGTACTTC,CASSLSQGGSYEQYF
.,TRBV4-1,TRBJ1-4,TRBD1,TGCGCCAGCAGCGGTCCGGGACAGGGCGGTGAAAAACTGTTTTTT,CASSGPGQGGEKLFF
.,TRBV4-3,TRBJ2-2,.,TGCGCCAGCAGCCAAGTTATAGAGGCGGCCGGGGAGCTGTTTTTT,CASSQVIEAAGELFF
.,TRBV28,TRBJ1-5,TRBD1,TGTGCCAGCAGGGGGACAGGGGACTCCTCACCCCAGCATTTT,CASRGTGDSSPQHF
.,TRBV6-5,TRBJ2-5,TRBD2,TGTGCCAGCAGTTACGCGGGGGGGTATAGGGAGACCCAGTACTTC,CASSYAGGYRETQYF
.,TRBV7-6,TRBJ2-1,TRBD2,TGTGCCAGCAGCTCGCTAGCGGGGACCTACAATGAGCAGTTCTTC,CASSSLAGTYNEQFF
.,TRBV6-6,TRBJ1-1,.,TGTGCCAGCAGTTTGGAGAGCGACCAACCTTTCTTT,CASSLESDQPFF
.,TRBV7-8,TRBJ2-1,.,TGTGCCAGCAGCTGGGGAGGTGAGCAGTTCTTC,CASSWGGEQFF
.,TRBV27,TRBJ2-1,.,TGTGCCAGCAGTTTATCAAGGGGAAATGAGCAGTTCTTC,CASSLSRGNEQFF
.,TRBV19,TRBJ2-1,TRBD2,TGTGCCAGCACGACTAGCGGGGGACAGTACAATGAGCAGTTCTTC,CASTTSGGQYNEQFF
.,TRBV7-6,TRBJ1-6,.,TGTGCCAGCAGCCTGAATCGGGATTATAATTCACCCCTCCACTTT,CASSLNRDYNSPLHF
.,TRBV29-1,TRBJ1-1,.,TGCAGCGCTCAGAACACTGAAGCTTTCTTT,CSAQNTEAFF
.,TRBV7-3,TRBJ1-1,.,TGTGCCAGCAGCTCTAGCGGGGGAACTGAAGCTTTCTTT,CASSSSGGTEAFF
.,TRBV10-3,TRBJ2-3,TRBD2,TGTGCCATCAGGATAATTAGCGGGGGGGCAGATACGCAGTATTTT,CAIRIISGGADTQYF
.,TRBV6-1,TRBJ1-1,.,TGTGCCAGCAGTGAAGTGGCAGGGCTGGGCACTGAAGCTTTCTTT,CASSEVAGLGTEAFF
.,TRBV18,TRBJ1-1,TRBD1,TGTGCCAGCTCCCTCCGGGGGCAGGGGGCGATCATGAACACTGAAGCTTTCTTT,CASSLRGQGAIMNTEAFF
.,TRBV10-3,TRBJ2-7,.,TGTGCCATCAGTGGCCGGGTTCCTTCCTACGAGCAGTACTTC,CAISGRVPSYEQYF
.,TRBV7-9,TRBJ1-1,.,TGTGCCAGCAGCTTACAGGGAAACACTGAAGCTTTCTTT,CASSLQGNTEAFF
.,TRBV28,TRBJ2-5,TRBD1,TGTGCCAGCAGCCCGGACAGGGGGCTCCCAGAGACCCAGTACTTC,CASSPDRGLPETQYF
.,TRBV19,TRBJ2-5,TRBD1,TGTGCCAGTAGTAGTGACAGGGGCCAAGAGACCCAGTACTTC,CASSSDRGQETQYF
once,TRBV14,TRBJ1-4,.,TGTGCCAGCAGCGCTCGGGATATGCTGTTTTTT,CASSARDMLFF
.,TRBV7-9,TRBJ1-1,.,TGTGCCAGCAGCTTCCCCCGGGCCTCGGGAAAGAGGAAAGGCACTGAAGCTTTCTTT,CASSFPRASGKRKGTEAFF
.,TRBV19,TRBJ1-2,TRBD1,TGTGCCAGTAGTTCCGGACAGGGCTATTATGGCTACACCTTC,CASSSGQGYYGYTF
.,TRBV13,TRBJ1-5,.,TGTGCCAGCAGCTTGGGGCCGAATCAGCCCCAGCATTTT,CASSLGPNQPQHF
.,TRBV19,TRBJ1-5,TRBD1,TGTGCCAGTACCGAGGACAGGAACCCTCAGCCCCAGCATTTT,CASTEDRNPQPQHF
once,TRBV28,TRBJ1-1,TRBD1,TGTGCCAGCAGCCGACAGGGCCCGACTCGAGCTTTCTTT,CASSRQGPTRAFF
.,TRBV2,TRBJ2-1,TRBD2,TGTGCCAGCAGTGCCTTAGGACTAGCGGGGGGAGGTGAGCAGTTCTTC,CASSALGLAGGGEQFF
.,TRBV5-1,TRBJ2-1,TRBD2,TGCGCCAGCAGCTTGGCTAGCGGAAGCAATGAGCAGTTCTTC,CASSLASGSNEQFF
.,TRBV6-2/TRBV6-3,TRBJ2-3,.,TGTGCCAGCAGTCGACTAGATACGCAGTATTTT,CASSRLDTQYF
.,TRBV4-1,TRBJ2-7,.,TGCGCCAGCAGCCAACTAGCGAGACCCTACGAGCAGTACTTC,CASSQLARPYEQYF
.,TRBV6-2/TRBV6-3,TRBJ1-1,.,TGTGCCAGCAGTTGGGCCTACACTGAAGCTTTCTTT,CASSWAYTEAFF
.,TRBV5-4,TRBJ2-4,.,TGTGCCAGCAGGGAAGGACAGACAGCCAAAAACATTCAGTACTTC,CASREGQTAKNIQYF
.,TRBV3-1/TRBV3-2,TRBJ1-1,.,TGTGCCAGCAGCCAAGGGGCAGGCTACACTGAAGCTTTCTTT,CASSQGAGYTEAFF
.,TRBV20-1,TRBJ1-1,.,TGCAGTGCAAGTGGGGGACACCGGAGCACTGAAGCTTTCTTT,CSASGGHRSTEAFF
.,TRBV7-2,TRBJ2-1,.,TGTGCCAGCAGCTCGGCAGGGGTAGGACACAATGAGCAGTTCTTC,CASSSAGVGHNEQFF
.,TRBV5-1,TRBJ1-2,.,TGCGCCAGCAGCTTACTGGGCCGCACCAACTATGGCTACACCTTC,CASSLLGRTNYGYTF
.,TRBV30,TRBJ2-1,TRBD2,TGTGCCTGGCCCTTAACGGGGGGGCGGTTCTACAATGAGCAGTTCTTC,CAWPLTGGRFYNEQFF
.,TRBV7-3,TRBJ1-1,TRBD1,TGTGCCAGCAGCCCCCGGCCGTCAGAAGGGGGCAAAACTGAAGCTTTCTTT,CASSPRPSEGGKTEAFF
.,TRBV28,TRBJ1-6,.,TGTGCCAGCAGTACCCACCGGGGATTACACGGCCAAGGTTCACCCCTCCACTTT,CASSTHRGLHGQGSPLHF
few,TRBV27,TRBJ1-1,.,TGTGCCAGCAGTCAGACAGATCTCCGTTACACTGAAGCTTTCTTT,CASSQTDLRYTEAFF
.,TRBV11-1,TRBJ2-1,TRBD1,TGTGCCAGCAGCTTTGTCGGGACAGGCCCCCATGAGCAGTTCTTC,CASSFVGTGPHEQFF
.,TRBV19,TRBJ2-5,TRBD2,TGTGCCAGTATGGTCGGGGGGGGCTCGGAGACCCAGTACTTC,CASMVGGGSETQYF